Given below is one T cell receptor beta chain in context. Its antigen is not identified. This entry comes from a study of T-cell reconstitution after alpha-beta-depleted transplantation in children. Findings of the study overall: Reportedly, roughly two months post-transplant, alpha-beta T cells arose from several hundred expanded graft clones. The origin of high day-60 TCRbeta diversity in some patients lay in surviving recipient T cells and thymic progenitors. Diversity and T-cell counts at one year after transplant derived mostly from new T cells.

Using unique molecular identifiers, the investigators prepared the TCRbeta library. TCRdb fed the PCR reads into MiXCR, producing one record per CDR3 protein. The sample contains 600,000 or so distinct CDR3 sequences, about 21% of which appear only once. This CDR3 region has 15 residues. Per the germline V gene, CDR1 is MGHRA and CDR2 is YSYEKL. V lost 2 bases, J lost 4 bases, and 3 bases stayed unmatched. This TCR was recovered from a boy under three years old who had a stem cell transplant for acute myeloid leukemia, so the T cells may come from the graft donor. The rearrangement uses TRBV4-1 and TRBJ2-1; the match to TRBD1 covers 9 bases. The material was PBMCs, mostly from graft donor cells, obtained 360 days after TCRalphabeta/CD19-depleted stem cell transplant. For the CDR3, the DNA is TGCGCCAGCAGCCAATGGGACAGGGAGTACAATGAGCAGTTCTTC. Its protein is CASSQWDREYNEQFF.